This T cell receptor beta chain was retrieved from a study of post-analysis software for immune sequencing data (dated by TCRdb to about 2015). About the full investigation: Recorded disease courses included relapsing-remitting, secondary progressive and progressive-relapsing multiple sclerosis, with some patients lacking subtype annotation. The patient repertoires were set against around ten previously published healthy control repertoires from donors whose ages ranged from roughly 6 to 27 years. A subset of samples was prepared in parallel using single-end sample barcoding, then pooled and co-amplified after Illumina adapter ligation.

What the study reported, not specific to this receptor: The multiple sclerosis patient group was slightly younger than the control group. Multiple sclerosis patients had significantly lower normalized Chao1 diversity than controls, a result that suggests substantial peripheral T-cell clonal expansion. Direct clustering with F measure showed strong co-clustering of samples prepared in the same batch, prompting a batch-effect correction. Roughly 5 TRBV segments, including TRBV5-6, TRBV5-1 and TRBV20-1, were significantly more frequent in patients than controls.

TCR beta repertoires were profiled from peripheral blood of more than ten young patients with multiple sclerosis to demonstrate the VDJtools post-analysis software. Multiple sclerosis patients were children and adolescents aged about 6 to 16 years. The library relied on PCR. Sequencing took place on an Illumina HiSeq 2500. To reduce PCR and sequencing biases, unique molecular identifiers were built into the TCR beta cDNA libraries. Per 1 to 10 million input T cells, roughly 0.5 million cDNA molecules were obtained, such that each molecule approximated one T cell. The patient libraries were prepared and sequenced with the same protocol used for the earlier healthy control dataset. Samples belonging to the same batch were prepared together, multiplexed and sequenced on a shared HiSeq lane. The published analysis was carried out like this. Raw barcoded reads were processed with MIGEC, and single-read molecular identifier groups were discarded before consensus assembly and CDR3 extraction. Clonotype tables were post-analysed with VDJtools, and diversity was normalized by down-sampling all datasets to the smallest sample size. In repertoire overlap clustering, CDR3 amino acid sequences, but not nucleotide sequences, were matched to correct batch-related cross-sample contamination. TCRdb reworked the public reads: Q25 trimming with fastp, MiXCR clone assembly, productive beta chains retained. Each CDR3 protein gets just one entry, which takes the most common genes and DNA from the rows behind it. TCRdb, not the original authors, processed these V and J calls. The sample table records 750,000 to 950,000 distinct CDR3 sequences; roughly 50% of these occur just once. The ten largest clones capture around 4.5% of the sample.

The CDR3 runs 17 amino acids, cysteine and phenylalanine included. Kept here is only the CDR3 DNA, which spans 51 bases and is read in frame from base 1. CDR1 and CDR2 are drawn from the germline V gene (reference sequence): LGHDT, YNNKEL. V is cut back by 3 bases and J by 0 bases, with 3 bases in the junction unmatched. About this clonotype: Its antigen has not been determined. Within one base of it there is no much larger clone, and no base qualities were kept.

Sequenced input: blood. The rearranged segments are TRBV3-1 and TRBJ1-4; 11 junctional bases match TRBD1. The sequence was obtained from a girl aged 10 to 17 with multiple sclerosis. The nucleotides are TGTGCCAGCAGCCACTGGACAGGGGGCCCAACTAATGAAAAACTGTTTTTT. Its protein reads: CASSHWTGGPTNEKLFF.